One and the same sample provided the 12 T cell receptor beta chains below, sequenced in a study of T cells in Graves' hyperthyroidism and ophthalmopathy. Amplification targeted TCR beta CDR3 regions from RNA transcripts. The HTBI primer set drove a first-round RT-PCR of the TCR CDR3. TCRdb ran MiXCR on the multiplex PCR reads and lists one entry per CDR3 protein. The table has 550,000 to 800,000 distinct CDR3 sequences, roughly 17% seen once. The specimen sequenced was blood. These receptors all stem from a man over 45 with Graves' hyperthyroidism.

CDR3 sequence: CASSSGQVNEKLFF. CDR3 coding DNA: TGCGCCAGCAGCTCGGGACAGGTTAATGAAAAACTGTTTTTT. The chain couples TRBV5-1 to TRBJ1-4; 8 nucleotides agree with TRBD1. Germline trimming cut 3 bases from V and 4 bases from J; bases unmatched to any gene: 2. CDR3 size: 14 residues. Germline lookup yields CDR1 SGHRS and CDR2 YFSETQ.

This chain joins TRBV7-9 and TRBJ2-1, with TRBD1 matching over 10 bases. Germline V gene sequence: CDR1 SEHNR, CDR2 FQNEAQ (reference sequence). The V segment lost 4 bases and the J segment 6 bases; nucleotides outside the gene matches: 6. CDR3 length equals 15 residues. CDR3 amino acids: CASSWPGQGTNEQFF. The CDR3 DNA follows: TGTGCCAGCAGCTGGCCGGGACAGGGGACCAATGAGCAGTTCTTC.

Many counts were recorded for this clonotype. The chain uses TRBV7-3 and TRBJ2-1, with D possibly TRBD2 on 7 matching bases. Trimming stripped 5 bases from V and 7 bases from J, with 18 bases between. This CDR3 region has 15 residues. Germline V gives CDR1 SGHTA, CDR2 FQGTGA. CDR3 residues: CASSPDLEGGNEQFF. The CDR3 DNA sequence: TGTGCCAGCAGCCCTGATCTAGAGGGGGGGAATGAGCAGTTCTTC.

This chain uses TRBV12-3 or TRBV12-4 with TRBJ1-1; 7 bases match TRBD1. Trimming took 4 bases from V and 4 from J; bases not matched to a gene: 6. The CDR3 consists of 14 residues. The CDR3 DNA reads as TGTGCCAGCAGTTATCAACAGGGGTCCACTGAAGCTTTCTTT. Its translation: CASSYQQGSTEAFF.

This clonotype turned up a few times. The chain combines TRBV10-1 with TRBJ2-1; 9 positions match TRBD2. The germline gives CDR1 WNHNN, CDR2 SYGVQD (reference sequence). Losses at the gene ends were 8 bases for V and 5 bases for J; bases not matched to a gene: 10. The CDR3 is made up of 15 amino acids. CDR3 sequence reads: CASSAEREVHNEQFF. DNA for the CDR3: TGCGCCAGCTCGGCTGAGCGGGAGGTACACAATGAGCAGTTCTTC.

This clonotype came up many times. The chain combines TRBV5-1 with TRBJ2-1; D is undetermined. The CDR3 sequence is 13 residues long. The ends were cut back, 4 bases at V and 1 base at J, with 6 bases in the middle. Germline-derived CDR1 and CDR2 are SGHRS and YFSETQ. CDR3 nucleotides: TGCGCCAGCAGCGCTGGATCCTACAATGAGCAGTTCTTC. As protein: CASSAGSYNEQFF.

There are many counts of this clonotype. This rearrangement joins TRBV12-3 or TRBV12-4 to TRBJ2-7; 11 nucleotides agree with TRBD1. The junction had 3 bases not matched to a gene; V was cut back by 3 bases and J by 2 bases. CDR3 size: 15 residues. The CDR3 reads CASSFGGQGAYEQYF. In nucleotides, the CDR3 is TGTGCCAGCAGTTTCGGGGGACAGGGGGCCTACGAGCAGTACTTC.

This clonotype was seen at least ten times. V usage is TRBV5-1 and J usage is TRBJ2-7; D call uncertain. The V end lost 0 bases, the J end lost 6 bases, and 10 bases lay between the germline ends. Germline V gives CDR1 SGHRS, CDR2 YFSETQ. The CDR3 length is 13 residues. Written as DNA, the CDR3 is TGCGCCAGCAGCTTGGTTCTCAGCAGCGAGCAGTACTTC. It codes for CASSLVLSSEQYF.

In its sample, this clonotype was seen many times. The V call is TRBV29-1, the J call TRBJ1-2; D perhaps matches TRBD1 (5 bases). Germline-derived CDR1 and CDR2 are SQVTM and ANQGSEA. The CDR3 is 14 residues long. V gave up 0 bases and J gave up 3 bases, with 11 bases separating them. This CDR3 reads CSVEDRGRHYGYTF. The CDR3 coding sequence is TGCAGCGTTGAAGATCGGGGACGCCACTATGGCTACACCTTC.

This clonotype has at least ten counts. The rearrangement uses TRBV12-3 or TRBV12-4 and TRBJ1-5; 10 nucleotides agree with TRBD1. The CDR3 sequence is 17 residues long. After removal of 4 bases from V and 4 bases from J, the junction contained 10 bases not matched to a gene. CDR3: CASSWDRGTGGNQPQHF. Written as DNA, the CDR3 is TGTGCCAGCAGTTGGGACAGGGGAACTGGAGGGAATCAGCCCCAGCATTTT.

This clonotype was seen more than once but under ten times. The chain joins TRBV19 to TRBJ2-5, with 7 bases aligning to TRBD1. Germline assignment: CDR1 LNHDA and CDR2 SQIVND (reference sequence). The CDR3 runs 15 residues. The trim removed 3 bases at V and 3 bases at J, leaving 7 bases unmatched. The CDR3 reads CASSILPGQKETQYF. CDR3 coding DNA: TGTGCCAGTAGTATCTTACCGGGACAGAAAGAGACCCAGTACTTC.

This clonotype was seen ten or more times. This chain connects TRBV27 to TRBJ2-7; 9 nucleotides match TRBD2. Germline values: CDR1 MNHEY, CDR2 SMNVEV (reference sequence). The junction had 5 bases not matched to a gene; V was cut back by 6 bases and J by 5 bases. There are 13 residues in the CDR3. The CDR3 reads CASRREGPNEQYF. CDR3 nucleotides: TGTGCCAGCAGGCGGGAGGGCCCGAACGAGCAGTACTTC.